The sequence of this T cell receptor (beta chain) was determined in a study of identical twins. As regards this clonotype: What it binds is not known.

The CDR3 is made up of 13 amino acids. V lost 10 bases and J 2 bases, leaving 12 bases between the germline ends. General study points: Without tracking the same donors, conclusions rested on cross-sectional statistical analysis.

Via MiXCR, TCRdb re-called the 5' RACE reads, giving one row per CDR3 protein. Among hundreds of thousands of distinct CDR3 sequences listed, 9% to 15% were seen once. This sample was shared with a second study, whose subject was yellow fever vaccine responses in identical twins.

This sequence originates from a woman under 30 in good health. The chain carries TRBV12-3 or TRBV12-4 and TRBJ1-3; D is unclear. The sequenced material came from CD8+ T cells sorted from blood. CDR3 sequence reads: CATEGRPGNTIYF. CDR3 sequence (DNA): TGTGCCACCGAAGGGCGGCCTGGAAACACCATATATTTT.